Listed below are T cell receptor beta chains from one sample, sequenced in a study of T cells expressing NK-cell markers. Reanalyzing the 5' RACE reads, TCRdb keeps one entry per CDR3 protein, without DNA. The specimen's table records around 470,000 distinct CDR3 sequences. Specimen: blood T cells: a sorted CD56 or NKG2C T cell subset, CD4+ or CD8+ T cells, or bulk PBMC T cells (not recorded which). The receptors derive from a woman between 45 and 60 years old in good health. Both conserved end residues are part of each CDR3.

len	v_gene	j_gene	CDR3aa
18	TRBV27	TRBJ2-4	CASSLTTTGGATKNIQYF
12	TRBV20-1	TRBJ1-1	CSADPLNTEAFF
14	TRBV5-1	TRBJ1-3	CASSPTDSGNTIYF
19	TRBV20-1	TRBJ2-5	CSAPSVHLGAIRGQETQYF
15	TRBV3-1	TRBJ2-5	CASSQEQRRGETQYF
16	TRBV11-2	TRBJ2-2	CASSPQVFANTGELFF
13	TRBV20-1	TRBJ1-1	CSARRAGGTEAFF
14	TRBV7-9	TRBJ2-7	CASKVGQGFYEQYF
15	TRBV5-1	TRBJ2-3	CASSLDLAGGGTQYF
16	TRBV7-2	TRBJ2-1	CASSLNSALGKVEQFF
14	TRBV10-3	TRBJ1-1	CAITLDDRYTEAFF
17	TRBV14	TRBJ1-2	CASSQTRAGPPNYGYTF
12	TRBV5-6	TRBJ2-3	CASSWRPDTQYF
16	TRBV7-9	TRBJ1-2	CASSLGPGTDNYGYTF
15	TRBV12-3/TRBV12-4	TRBJ1-5	CASSNGQGGNQPQHF
14	TRBV5-1	TRBJ1-2	CASSFLDRDHGYTF
15	TRBV7-2	TRBJ1-5	CASSLVPGNRKPQHF
17	TRBV3-1	TRBJ2-6	CASSQHGTSSGANVLTF
14	TRBV9	TRBJ2-3	CASSASGSRLTQYF
14	TRBV5-1	TRBJ2-1	CASRGSGTYNEQFF
12	TRBV11-2	TRBJ1-1	CASSLDLGWAFF
11	TRBV5-1	TRBJ2-7	CASSLTGEQYF
16	TRBV7-8	TRBJ2-1	CASSLAGAGIHNEQFF
16	TRBV4-1	TRBJ2-5	CASSQVPDVYQETQYF
13	TRBV20-1	TRBJ1-2	CSAARDSLYGYTF
16	TRBV4-2	TRBJ1-5	CASSQEAQGGIQPQHF
15	TRBV10-3	TRBJ2-5	CAISGPGDSQETQYF
13	TRBV20-1	TRBJ1-2	CSARAAGYYGYTF
15	TRBV12-3/TRBV12-4	TRBJ1-1	CASTKPRTTVTEAFF
16	TRBV30	TRBJ2-1	CAWSEPLAGVYNEQFF
17	TRBV5-1	TRBJ2-5	CASSLDGTGTNQETQYF
15	TRBV5-5	TRBJ2-2	CASSLGDFITGELFF
15	TRBV5-1	TRBJ2-3	CASSVPGPGGDTQYF
14	TRBV30	TRBJ1-5	CAYTSGVGNQPQHF
15	TRBV12-3/TRBV12-4	TRBJ1-4	CASRGLGGPDEKLFF
13	TRBV5-1	TRBJ1-1	CASSLAGLTEAFF
16	TRBV5-1	TRBJ1-2	CASSLGTALSNYGYTF
14	TRBV4-1	TRBJ1-2	CASSPTTKNYGYTF
15	TRBV20-1	TRBJ2-5	CSASPGRGIQETQYF
14	TRBV28	TRBJ1-1	CASSLWTDYTEAFF
17	TRBV7-9	TRBJ2-1	CASSPTSGRTRFNEQFF
15	TRBV20-1	TRBJ2-1	CSARLIAGGSMEQFF
16	TRBV24-1	TRBJ2-1	CATSDFSTSGTSGQFF
14	TRBV20-1	TRBJ1-1	CSAPNAGGNTEAFF
14	TRBV12-3/TRBV12-4	TRBJ2-3	CASSLVRGPDTQYF
15	TRBV5-1	TRBJ1-1	CASSSLDPIQGRAFF